These T cell receptor beta chains were read from a single sample in a study of T cell clusters in autoimmune cytopenias. TCRdb reprocessed the multiplex PCR reads and keeps a single row for each CDR3 protein, giving no DNA. The sample has roughly 8,100 distinct CDR3 sequences, and its top ten clones hold 6%. The specimen sequenced was peripheral blood. These receptors were collected from a human donor with an autoimmune cytopenia or autoimmune hepatitis (not recorded which). Both conserved end residues are part of each CDR3. Each record gives: J gene, V gene, clone size, CDR3 protein. Clone size is stated in some rows and not others, as once, few, many or a class when expanded.

>TRBJ2-7|TRBV5-1|-
CASSPTPAGLGYEQYF
>TRBJ1-3|TRBV19|medium-sized
CASSIDSYSGNTIYF
>TRBJ2-2|TRBV18|medium-sized
CASSPRPVGTGELFF
>TRBJ1-5|TRBV6-6|medium-sized
CASSYSGTRSNQPQHF
>TRBJ2-1|TRBV12-3/TRBV12-4|-
CASSGVQRSRYNEQFF
>TRBJ2-1|TRBV7-2|-
CASSLALAAYNEQFF
>TRBJ1-2|TRBV20-1|-
CSASKSRQGRDGYTF
>TRBJ1-6|TRBV30|-
CAWSPGQGASPLHF
>TRBJ1-2|TRBV6-6|medium-sized
CASTGTGDYGYTF
>TRBJ1-1|TRBV18|-
CASSPPGQGRLFF
>TRBJ1-2|TRBV6-6|-
CASSRDTTFYGYTF
>TRBJ1-4|TRBV12-3/TRBV12-4|-
CASSDQGPATNEKLFF
>TRBJ1-6|TRBV27|medium-sized
CASSLPTGGGSPLHF
>TRBJ2-5|TRBV5-1|-
CASKKDGTNPQETQYF
>TRBJ1-5|TRBV6-5|medium-sized
CASRLMGTGNQPQHF
>TRBJ2-7|TRBV6-1|-
CASNNGQGGEQYF
>TRBJ2-6|TRBV18|medium-sized
CASSEQGRHSGANVLTF
>TRBJ1-5|TRBV6-5|-
CASSSRGNQPQHF
>TRBJ2-3|TRBV19|-
CASTPRRAGLPDTQYF
>TRBJ1-2|TRBV18|medium-sized
CASSPMRANYGYTF
>TRBJ2-3|TRBV6-2/TRBV6-3|medium-sized
CASSYTNTQYF
>TRBJ1-5|TRBV6-5|-
CASRTGGIGNQPQHF
>TRBJ2-3|TRBV10-3|-
CAISSRLDTQYF
>TRBJ2-7|TRBV18|-
CASSPPGPTNEQYF
>TRBJ2-1|TRBV10-1|-
CASSGNSAAEQFF
>TRBJ2-7|TRBV15|-
CATSRELGQGYEQYF
>TRBJ1-4|TRBV13|medium-sized
CASSHRTLGTEKLFF
>TRBJ2-5|TRBV30|-
CASSPKTGQETQYF
>TRBJ2-1|TRBV20-1|-
CSARTSNEQFF
>TRBJ2-7|TRBV20-1|-
CSAGSTGTPYEEYF
>TRBJ2-1|TRBV12-3/TRBV12-4|-
CASQPSGGYNEQFF
>TRBJ2-5|TRBV27|medium-sized
CASRSLDEETQYF
>TRBJ2-7|TRBV29-1|medium-sized
CSVGERDRGYF
>TRBJ2-7|TRBV14|-
CASSQGVGRLYEQYF
>TRBJ1-1|TRBV19|medium-sized
CASSNTDLLNTEAFF
>TRBJ2-1|TRBV6-1|medium-sized
CASSPRPRGDEQFF
>TRBJ2-5|TRBV18|medium-sized
CASSPRGSGREGQETQYF
>TRBJ2-1|TRBV6-1|medium-sized
CASSSRTSGGYNEQFF
>TRBJ1-3|TRBV19|-
CASSMTGTGNTIYF
>TRBJ2-1|TRBV18|-
CASSPPNGKNNEQFF
>TRBJ1-1|TRBV6-2/TRBV6-3|medium-sized
CASSRRGEKAFF
>TRBJ2-7|TRBV6-5|-
CASRRTGTYEQYF
>TRBJ2-3|TRBV6-4|-
CASSVGWGTDTQYF
>TRBJ2-2|TRBV19|medium-sized
CATASRQNTGELFF
>TRBJ1-4|TRBV19|medium-sized
CASSMGTATNEKLFF
>TRBJ2-2|TRBV11-2|-
CASSLAIAGQTGELFF
>TRBJ1-2|TRBV12-3/TRBV12-4|-
CASRRTGNYGYTF
>TRBJ2-7|TRBV12-3/TRBV12-4|-
CASSPRDRVYEQYF
>TRBJ1-4|TRBV5-5|-
CASSSERLTYATNEKLFF
>TRBJ2-1|TRBV14|-
CASSQDQAGGLEEQFF
>TRBJ1-2|TRBV12-3/TRBV12-4|-
CASSLGRGNTF
>TRBJ1-1|TRBV6-6|-
CASRYGFEGQGSFF
>TRBJ2-7|TRBV21-1|-
CASSVPGLTHYEQYF
>TRBJ2-3|TRBV7-9|-
CASSLGWDPLDSSQTDTQYF
>TRBJ1-6|TRBV20-1|-
CSASPPRGQGGSPLHF
>TRBJ2-2|TRBV7-2|medium-sized
CASSSRRTGATGELFF
>TRBJ2-7|TRBV5-6|-
CASSSQGRKNEQYF
>TRBJ1-4|TRBV6-1|-
CASSTDPNEKLFF
>TRBJ2-7|TRBV6-5|medium-sized
CASSYGTGFGEQYF
>TRBJ1-4|TRBV7-9|-
CASSRGTGGDEKLFF